This T cell receptor beta chain was documented in a study of blood T cell repertoires in COVID-19. At the level of the study: PBMCs, B-cell-depleted T cells, or T cells provided the cDNA or gDNA that made up the material.

What the recovered Cohort 3 donors had was two negative PCRs, clearance, or symptom resolution. Authors' processing steps: Scientists estimated how many nucleated cells there were by amplifying reference gene primers. TCRdb's table, derived via immunoSEQ multiplex PCR, lists solely in-frame clones and lacks some. V and J calls and clone size are those listed in that table; D and trimming were worked out from the DNA. The sample lists roughly 190,000 clones, roughly 80% occurring once. Trimming removed 0 bases from V and 6 bases from J, with 15 bases in between. The germline CDR1 and CDR2 sequences are SGHRS and YFSETQ. This CDR3 region has 15 residues.

The chain uses TRBV5-1 and TRBJ2-5; a possible D gene is TRBD1 (6 bases). Sequenced sample: PBMCs or T cells enriched from blood (not recorded which). This clonotype was sampled from a woman aged 25 to 39 who had recovered from COVID-19. CDR3: CASSLAGAAVKTQYF. In nucleotides, the CDR3 is TGCGCCAGCAGCTTGGCAGGGGCCGCGGTAAAGACCCAGTACTTC.